The 31 T cell receptor beta chains listed next were all sequenced from one sample in a study of blood T cell repertoires in COVID-19. Some clones are missing from TCRdb's copy, which holds only in-frame ones; the method was immunoSEQ multiplex PCR. The sample lists 400,000 to 550,000 clones, roughly 89% occurring once. Input material: peripheral blood. These TCRs come from a woman aged 30 to 39 with acute or convalescent COVID-19.

The chain employs TRBV4-2 and TRBJ2-1; D may be TRBD2 (8 bases). The ends were cut back, 5 bases at V and 0 bases at J, with 17 bases in the middle. The CDR3 has 17 residues. From germline, CDR1 is LGHNA and CDR2 YNFKEQ. The CDR3 DNA is TGTGCCAGCAGCTTCCGAGCGGGGGACAGCTCCTACAATGAGCAGTTCTTC. It yields the protein CASSFRAGDSSYNEQFF.

V usage is TRBV5-1 and J usage is TRBJ1-1; no reliable D call. The germline gives CDR1 SGHRS, CDR2 YFSETQ. This CDR3 has 14 amino acids. V lost 0 bases and J lost 1, with 7 bases in between. CDR3 bases: TGCGCCAGCAGCTTGGACAGCCCGAACACTGAAGCTTTCTTT. Its translation: CASSLDSPNTEAFF.

In this sample, this clone turned up a few times. This sequence joins TRBV30 and TRBJ1-6; D call uncertain. The CDR3 extends over 12 amino acids. Trimming pared 7 bases from V and 14 bases from J, leaving 18 bases between. Germline CDR1 and CDR2: GTSNPN and SVGIG (reference sequence). CDR3 in DNA: TGTGCCTTCCTCGAGGGTAATCGGGCCCTCCACTTT. This encodes CAFLEGNRALHF.

For the CDR3, the DNA is TGCAGCGTTGAAGCTCCCGTAGGGACAGGAGATACGCAGTATTTT. As protein: CSVEAPVGTGDTQYF. V gene TRBV29-1 combines with J gene TRBJ2-3, with TRBD1 matching over 8 bases. Germline V gives CDR1 SQVTM, CDR2 ANQGSEA. The CDR3 spans 15 residues. V lost 1 base to trimming and J lost 5 bases; unmatched junction nucleotides: 8.

This chain connects TRBV19 to TRBJ1-5, with TRBD1 as a possible D gene (5 bases). The CDR3 runs 19 residues. V was shortened by 1 base and J by 2 bases, with 21 bases between the two germline ends. Looked up from germline, CDR1 is LNHDA and CDR2 is SQIVND (reference sequence). In nucleotides, the CDR3 is TGTGCCAGTAGTATAGGAGGCAGGGATAGCATGTATGGCAATCAGCCCCAGCATTTT. Translated: CASSIGGRDSMYGNQPQHF.

This clone has only a few counts. The genes are TRBV9 and TRBJ2-1; possibly TRBD1 for D (6 bases). Trimming cost V 4 bases and J 1 base, with 9 bases left between them. The CDR3 extends over 14 amino acids. Germline values: CDR1 SGDLS, CDR2 YYNGEE. Written as DNA, the CDR3 is TGTGCCAGCAGCCCCAGGGGATCCTACAATGAGCAGTTCTTC. Encoded protein: CASSPRGSYNEQFF.

The chain uses TRBV4-1 and TRBJ2-7, with 7 bases fitting TRBD2. Germline CDR1 MGHRA, CDR2 YSYEKL. This CDR3 has 13 amino acids. V was clipped by 0 bases and J by 6 bases; unmatched bases: 2. CDR3 bases: TGCGCCAGCAGCCAAGAGGGAGGGCCCGAGCAGTACTTC. Amino acids: CASSQEGGPEQYF.

This chain joins TRBV28 and TRBJ1-1; 7 bases match TRBD1. J lost 1 base, V lost 5 bases, and 7 bases had no gene match. The CDR3 totals 15 residues. Per germline, CDR1 MDHEN and CDR2 SYDVKM. The CDR3 sequence is CASSRTGTENTEAFF. The CDR3 DNA reads TGTGCCAGCAGTAGAACCGGGACAGAGAACACTGAAGCTTTCTTT.

As regards this clone: This specimen includes other DNA sequences encoding the same CDR3. The V call is TRBV19, the J call TRBJ2-2; D might be TRBD1 (6 bases). This CDR3 region has 16 residues. The V gene lost 3 bases and the J gene lost 0 bases, with 11 bases spanning the gap. Germline V gene data show CDR1 as LNHDA and CDR2 as SQIVND (reference sequence). CDR3 sequence (DNA): TGTGCCAGTAGTATCCTGGGGGCCTCGAACACCGGGGAGCTGTTTTTT. Protein product: CASSILGASNTGELFF.

The V gene is TRBV4-1, the J gene TRBJ1-1; TRBD1 is a possible D gene (5 bases). CDR1 and CDR2 (germline): MGHRA, YSYEKL. The V gene lost 1 base and the J gene lost 5 bases, with 11 bases spanning the gap. The CDR3 contains 14 residues. For the CDR3, the DNA is TGCGCCAGCAGCCAAGGGGTAGGGGTGACTGAAGCTTTCTTT. It yields the protein CASSQGVGVTEAFF.

The chain carries TRBV10-3 and TRBJ1-4; weak D call: TRBD1 (6 bases). The germline CDR1 and CDR2 sequences are ENHRY and SYGVKD. V was trimmed by 8 bases and J by 3 bases, leaving 13 bases between them. This CDR3 is built from 14 residues. The CDR3, as DNA: TGTGCCATCCGGCAACAGGGCTCTAATGAAAAACTGTTTTTT. It yields the protein CAIRQQGSNEKLFF.

This clone was recorded once. This chain uses TRBV6-2 or TRBV6-3 with TRBJ2-3, with D maybe TRBD2 (5 bases). Germline CDR1 is MNHEY and CDR2 is SVGEGT. The CDR3 runs 15 residues. The V end was cut by 0 bases, the J end by 4 bases, with 11 bases between. CDR3 region: CASSYSKSSSDTQYF. The CDR3 DNA is TGTGCCAGCAGTTACTCGAAATCTAGCTCAGATACGCAGTATTTT.

This chain joins TRBV5-1 and TRBJ1-1; 7 bases are shared with TRBD1. The CDR3 is 13 residues long. The J segment lost 4 bases and the V segment lost 4 bases, leaving 4 bases of the junction unmatched. Germline V gene sequence: CDR1 SGHRS, CDR2 YFSETQ. CDR3 sequence: CASSLGQLTEAFF. Here the CDR3 DNA reads TGCGCCAGCAGCCTGGGACAGCTCACTGAAGCTTTCTTT.

The chain has TRBV13 and TRBJ2-5; 8 bases align to TRBD1. This CDR3 is 15 amino acids long. In germline, CDR1 is PRHDT, CDR2 FYEKMQ (reference sequence). Losses at the gene ends were 5 bases for V and 5 bases for J; bases not matched to a gene: 10. CDR3 sequence: CASSPEQGAKETQYF. The CDR3 nucleotides are TGTGCCAGCAGCCCAGAGCAGGGGGCGAAGGAGACCCAGTACTTC. Complete variable domain (other parts from reference TRBV13 and TRBJ2-5): AAGVIQSPRHLIKEKRETATLKCYPIPRHDTVYWYQQGPGQDPQFLISFYEKMQSDKGSIPDRFSAQQFSDYHSELNMSSLELGDSALYFCASSPEQGAKETQYFGPGTRLLVL.

This chain joins TRBV28 and TRBJ2-5; maybe TRBD2 (6 bases). The CDR3 runs 14 residues. The V gene lost 6 bases and the J gene lost 2 bases, with 13 bases spanning the gap. CDR1 is MDHEN and CDR2 is SYDVKM in the germline V gene. The CDR3 loop is CASSPGTLQETQYF. The DNA for the CDR3 is TGTGCCAGCAGCCCAGGGACTTTACAAGAGACCCAGTACTTC.

The chain links TRBV7-3 to TRBJ2-3; 13 bases are a match to TRBD2. CDR3 length: 16 amino acids. Germline CDR1 reads SGHTA; CDR2 reads FQGTGA. Trimming took 5 bases from V and 5 from J; bases not matched to a gene: 7. The CDR3 coding sequence is TGTGCCAGCAGCCCAACTAGCGGGGGGGCAGGAGATACGCAGTATTTT. Translating gives CASSPTSGGAGDTQYF.

The V and J genes are TRBV19 and TRBJ2-6, with D uncertain. From germline, CDR1 is LNHDA and CDR2 SQIVND (reference sequence). This CDR3 has 15 residues. The V gene lost 2 bases and the J gene lost 1 base, with 6 bases spanning the gap. CDR3 sequence reads: CASSIISSGANVLTF. In DNA form, the CDR3 reads TGTGCCAGTAGTATAATTTCTTCTGGGGCCAACGTCCTGACTTTC.

The chain carries TRBV4-1 and TRBJ2-7; a possible D gene is TRBD2 (5 bases). This CDR3 comprises 14 residues. CDR1 MGHRA and CDR2 YSYEKL come from the germline V gene. Trimming removed 8 bases from V and 2 bases from J, with 16 bases in between. The CDR3 here is CASFPGGTPYEQYF. The CDR3, as DNA: TGCGCCAGCTTTCCCGGAGGCACCCCCTACGAGCAGTACTTC.

Note on this clone: Other DNA sequences in this specimen translate into the identical CDR3. The CDR3 sequence: CASTRGAPTDTQYF. The CDR3, as DNA: TGTGCCAGTACCAGGGGGGCTCCCACAGATACGCAGTATTTT. The chain links TRBV6-5 to TRBJ2-3; D is possibly TRBD1 (7 bases). The germline V and J ends were trimmed by 9 bases and 2 bases, with 15 bases remaining between them. Germline loops: CDR1 MNHEY, CDR2 SVGAGI. CDR3 length equals 14 residues.

The rearrangement joins TRBV5-1 to TRBJ2-1; a possible D gene is TRBD2 (5 bases). CDR3 length: 15 residues. CDR1 is SGHRS and CDR2 is YFSETQ in the germline V gene. V was trimmed by 4 bases and J by 9 bases, leaving 20 bases between them. CDR3 sequence: CASSLDSPLVGEQFF. The CDR3 DNA sequence: TGCGCCAGCAGCCTGGACTCCCCCCTGGTTGGTGAGCAGTTCTTC.

This clone was counted a few times. The CDR3 DNA sequence: TGTGCCAGCAGGCCACAACAGGGGCAGAACACTGAAGCTTTCTTT. This codes for CASRPQQGQNTEAFF. The genes are TRBV28 and TRBJ1-1, with 7 bases identical to TRBD1. The V gene's germline CDR1 is MDHEN and CDR2 SYDVKM. This CDR3 has 15 amino acids. With V trimmed by 6 bases and J by 1 base, 8 bases remained unmatched.

This chain joins TRBV10-3 and TRBJ2-7; possibly TRBD2 for D (5 bases). CDR1 is ENHRY, CDR2 SYGVKD, per germline. The CDR3 runs to 14 residues. With 3 bases removed from V and 4 bases from J, the gap between germline ends came to 13 bases. Here the CDR3 reads CAISDPRGSYEQYF. The CDR3, as DNA: TGTGCCATCAGTGACCCTCGAGGGAGTTACGAGCAGTACTTC.

V is TRBV2 and J is TRBJ2-1; no definite D call. This CDR3 has 11 amino acids. In germline, CDR1 is SNHLY, CDR2 FYNNEI. Trimming removed 4 bases at V and 8 bases at J, with 6 bases between. The CDR3 nucleotides are TGTGCCAGCAGTGGCCGAGATGAGCAGTTCTTC. Protein: CASSGRDEQFF.

The CDR3 DNA follows: TGCGCCAGCAGCCAAGTTGTCCCCACGGGTGAAAAACTGTTTTTT. This encodes CASSQVVPTGEKLFF. The chain employs TRBV4-1 and TRBJ1-4; D gene ambiguous. The V end was cut by 1 base, the J end by 7 bases, with 13 bases between. Germline values: CDR1 MGHRA, CDR2 YSYEKL. This CDR3 has 15 amino acids.

The chain recombines TRBV19 with TRBJ1-5; D gene unclear. The CDR3 is made up of 15 amino acids. Looked up from germline, CDR1 is LNHDA and CDR2 is SQIVND (reference sequence). V was trimmed by 2 bases and J by 0 bases, leaving 8 bases between them. The CDR3 region is CASSIMTFSNQPQHF. The CDR3, as DNA: TGTGCCAGTAGTATAATGACATTTAGCAATCAGCCCCAGCATTTT. The entire variable domain, with the rest obtained from reference TRBV19 and TRBJ1-5, is as follows: DGGITQSPKYLFRKEGQNVTLSCEQNLNHDAMYWYRQDPGQGLRLIYYSQIVNDFQKGDIAEGYSVSREKKESFPLTVTSAQKNPTAFYLCASSIMTFSNQPQHFGDGTRLSIL.

V usage is TRBV9 and J usage is TRBJ1-2; D call uncertain. This CDR3 has 16 residues. Looked up from germline, CDR1 is SGDLS and CDR2 is YYNGEE. V shed 0 bases and J shed 5 bases, with 17 bases lying between them. The DNA for the CDR3 is TGTGCCAGCAGCGTAGGGGCAGCTATTCCCACATATGGCTACACCTTC. Protein sequence: CASSVGAAIPTYGYTF.

The V call is TRBV27, the J call TRBJ1-1; 8 bases are shared with TRBD1. The CDR3 is 14 amino acids. Per germline, CDR1 MNHEY and CDR2 SMNVEV (reference sequence). V trimming: 6 bases; J trimming: 0 bases; junction bases outside the gene matches: 3. CDR3 residues: CASSHRGMNTEAFF. The CDR3 region has the DNA TGTGCCAGCAGCCACAGGGGGATGAACACTGAAGCTTTCTTT.

The chain couples TRBV6-1 to TRBJ1-1; tentative D call: TRBD1 (5 bases). There are 16 residues in the CDR3. Per germline, CDR1 MNHNS and CDR2 SASEGT. Between the trimmed V and J ends, which lost 1 base and 0 bases, there was a span of 12 bases. For the CDR3, the DNA is TGTGCCAGCAGTGAAGAGACAGTCTTCGTGAACACTGAAGCTTTCTTT. Residues: CASSEETVFVNTEAFF.

The chain joins TRBV28 to TRBJ1-5; TRBD1 aligns across 9 bases. J gave up 4 bases and V 3 bases, and 4 bases lay outside the gene matches. The V gene's germline CDR1 is MDHEN and CDR2 SYDVKM. The CDR3 runs 15 residues. CDR3: CASSLGTGYNQPQHF. The CDR3 bases are TGTGCCAGCAGTTTGGGGACAGGGTATAATCAGCCCCAGCATTTT.

V gene TRBV10-2 combines with J gene TRBJ1-5; 7 bases line up with TRBD1. The germline V gene has CDR1 WSHSY and CDR2 SAAADI. This CDR3 spans 14 amino acids. Losses at the gene ends were 2 bases for V and 2 bases for J; bases not matched to a gene: 0. CDR3 region: CASSETGGNQPQHF. CDR3 in DNA: TGCGCCAGCAGTGAGACAGGGGGCAATCAGCCCCAGCATTTT.

The V call is TRBV7-9, the J call TRBJ1-1; perhaps TRBD1 as D (5 bases). This CDR3 is 18 amino acids long. Trimming removed 5 bases at V and 4 bases at J, with 26 bases between. From germline, CDR1 is SEHNR and CDR2 FQNEAQ (reference sequence). Here the CDR3 DNA reads TGTGCCAGCAGCCCCGACGGGGGGGATTTGGAGTCGAGCACTGAAGCTTTCTTT. Translating it yields CASSPDGGDLESSTEAFF.